Following are 8 T cell receptor beta chains from one sample sequenced in a study of follicular helper T cells after annual influenza vaccination. The time point is: 2015-2016 season, pre-vaccination. TCRdb's copy holds only in-frame clones and misses some; the assay was immunoSEQ multiplex PCR. Of roughly 6,100 clones in the sample, approximately 78% were seen once. Sequences were derived from CXCR5- memory CD4+ T cells sorted from blood, sampled on the day of influenza vaccination. All receptors come from an adult who received the influenza vaccine.

This clone was observed a handful of times. V gene TRBV4-1 combines with J gene TRBJ2-7; D may be TRBD1 or TRBD2 (5 bases each). The germline V gene has CDR1 MGHRA and CDR2 YSYEKL. The V end lost 3 bases, the J end lost 3 bases, and 15 bases lay between the germline ends. The CDR3 is 15 amino acids. The DNA of the CDR3 is TGCGCCAGCAGCCAGGGACCCTCCGGGAACTACGAGCAGTACTTC. Translated: CASSQGPSGNYEQYF.

The chain is built from TRBV7-9 and TRBJ2-3, with 14 bases that match TRBD2. The CDR3 is 16 amino acids. With V trimmed by 5 bases and J by 5 bases, 6 bases remained unmatched. CDR1 and CDR2 from the germline V gene are SEHNR and FQNEAQ (reference sequence). CDR3 bases: TGTGCCAGCAGCCCCAGGACTAGCGGGGGGAAAGATACGCAGTATTTT. Protein sequence: CASSPRTSGGKDTQYF. The full variable domain, its missing parts supplied by reference TRBV7-9 and TRBJ2-3, is DTGVSQNPRHKITKRGQNVTFRCDPISEHNRLYWYRQTLGQGPEFLTYFQNEAQLEKSRLLSDRFSAERPKGSFSTLEIQRTEQGDSAMYLCASSPRTSGGKDTQYFGPGTRLTVL.

This clone showed up just a few times. The chain uses TRBV7-2 and TRBJ1-5, with D unresolved. The CDR3 is 15 amino acids. Trimming removed 4 bases from V and 3 bases from J, with 13 bases in between. The germline V gene encodes CDR1 SGHTA and CDR2 FQGNSA. The CDR3 here is CASSSRIQFNQPQHF. DNA of the CDR3: TGTGCCAGCAGCTCCAGGATACAATTCAATCAGCCCCAGCATTTT. Full variable domain (rest looked up from reference TRBV7-2 and TRBJ1-5): GAGVSQSPSNKVTEKGKDVELRCDPISGHTALYWYRQSLGQGLEFLIYFQGNSAPDKSGLPSDRFSAERTGGSVSTLTIQRTQQEDSAVYLCASSSRIQFNQPQHFGDGTRLSIL.

The chain links TRBV18 to TRBJ2-5; 8 bases line up with TRBD1. The CDR3 is made up of 15 amino acids. Germline loops: CDR1 KGHSH, CDR2 LQKENI. Losses at the gene ends were 1 base for V and 4 bases for J; bases not matched to a gene: 5. In DNA form, the CDR3 reads TGTGCCAGCTCACCACAGACAGGGGCCGGAGAGACCCAGTACTTC. As protein: CASSPQTGAGETQYF.

The CDR3 protein is CASSPTGGYTEAFF. The CDR3 nucleotides are TGTGCCAGCAGCCCTACAGGGGGTTACACTGAAGCTTTCTTT. This rearrangement joins TRBV7-9 to TRBJ1-1, with 8 bases lining up with TRBD1. This CDR3 is 14 amino acids long. Germline-derived CDR1 and CDR2 are SEHNR and FQNEAQ (reference sequence). The junction had 5 bases not matched to a gene; V was cut back by 5 bases and J by 3 bases.

This chain uses TRBV19 with TRBJ2-4; D not certain. The CDR3 is 17 amino acids. V was shortened by 0 bases and J by 3 bases, with 15 bases between the two germline ends. CDR1 LNHDA and CDR2 SQIVND come from the germline V gene (reference sequence). The CDR3 coding sequence is TGTGCCAGTAGTATAGATCTCCAGCGATTTGGCAAAAACATTCAGTACTTC. Translated, it gives CASSIDLQRFGKNIQYF.

V and J are TRBV7-2 and TRBJ1-6, with TRBD1 matching 7 bases. V shed 2 bases, J shed 9 bases, and the junction held 13 bases outside the gene matches. The CDR3 is 17 residues long. Looked up from germline, CDR1 is SGHTA and CDR2 is FQGNSA. The CDR3 nucleotides are TGTGCCAGCAGCTTATCCCTTGACAGGGTATTGACTTCACCCCTCCACTTT. This sequence encodes CASSLSLDRVLTSPLHF.

This sequence joins TRBV20-1 and TRBJ2-7, with 8 bases fitting TRBD2. The CDR3 totals 11 residues. Germline trimming cut 5 bases from V and 6 bases from J; bases unmatched to any gene: 3. The germline V gene has CDR1 DFQATT and CDR2 SNEGSKA (reference sequence). CDR3: CSARGGAEQYF. CDR3 DNA sequence: TGCAGTGCTCGGGGGGGGGCCGAGCAGTACTTC.